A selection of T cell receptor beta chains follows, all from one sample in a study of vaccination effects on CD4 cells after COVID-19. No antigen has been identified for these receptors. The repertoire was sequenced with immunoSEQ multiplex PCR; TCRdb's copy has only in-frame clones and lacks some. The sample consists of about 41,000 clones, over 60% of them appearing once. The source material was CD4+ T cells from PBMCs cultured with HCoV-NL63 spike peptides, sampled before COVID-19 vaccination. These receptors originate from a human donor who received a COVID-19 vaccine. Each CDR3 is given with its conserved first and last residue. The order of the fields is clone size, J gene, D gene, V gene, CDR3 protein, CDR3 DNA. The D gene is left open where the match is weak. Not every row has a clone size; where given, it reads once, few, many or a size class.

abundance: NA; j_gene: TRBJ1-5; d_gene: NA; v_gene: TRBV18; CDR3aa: CASSPLPSGSNQPQHF; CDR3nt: TGTGCCAGCTCACCATTACCCTCGGGGAGCAATCAGCCCCAGCATTTT
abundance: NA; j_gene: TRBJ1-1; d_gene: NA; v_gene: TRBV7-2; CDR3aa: CASSVDLGGYRAFF; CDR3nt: TGTGCCAGCAGCGTAGACCTGGGTGGTTATCGAGCTTTCTTT
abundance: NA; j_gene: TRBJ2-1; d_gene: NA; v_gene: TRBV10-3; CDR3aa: CAISEASSSYNEQFF; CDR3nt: TGTGCCATCAGTGAGGCTAGCTCCTCCTACAATGAGCAGTTCTTC
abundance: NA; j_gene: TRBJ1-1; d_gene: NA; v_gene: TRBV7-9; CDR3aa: CASSPDSPRAFF; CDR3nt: TGTGCCAGCAGCCCAGACTCCCCGCGGGCTTTCTTT
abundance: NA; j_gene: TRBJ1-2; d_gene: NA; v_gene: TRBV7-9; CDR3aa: CASSPSTDYGYTF; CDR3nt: TGTGCCAGCAGCCCGTCTACAGACTATGGCTACACCTTC
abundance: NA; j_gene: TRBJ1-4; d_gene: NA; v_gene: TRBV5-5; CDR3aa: CASSLPAGTTNEKLFF; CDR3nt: TGTGCCAGCAGCTTGCCTGCAGGGACAACTAATGAAAAACTGTTTTTT
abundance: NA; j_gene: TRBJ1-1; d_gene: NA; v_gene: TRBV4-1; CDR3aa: CASSPRGRLGAFF; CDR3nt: TGCGCCAGCAGCCCCCGGGGCCGCCTGGGAGCTTTCTTT
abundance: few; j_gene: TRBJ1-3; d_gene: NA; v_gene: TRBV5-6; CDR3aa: CASSLRRGSGNTIYF; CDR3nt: TGTGCCAGCAGCTTGAGGAGGGGTAGTGGAAACACCATATATTTT
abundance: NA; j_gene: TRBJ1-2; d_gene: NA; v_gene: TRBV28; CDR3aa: CASSPAPRNYGYTF; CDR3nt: TGTGCCAGCAGTCCCGCTCCGCGAAACTATGGCTACACCTTC
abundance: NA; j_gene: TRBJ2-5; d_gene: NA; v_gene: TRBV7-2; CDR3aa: CASSFSLGGPETQYF; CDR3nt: TGTGCCAGCAGCTTTAGCCTGGGGGGCCCAGAGACCCAGTACTTC
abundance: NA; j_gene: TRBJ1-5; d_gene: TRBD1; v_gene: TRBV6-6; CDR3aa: CASTTGTGSQPQHF; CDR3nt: TGTGCCAGCACTACCGGGACAGGGTCTCAGCCCCAGCATTTT
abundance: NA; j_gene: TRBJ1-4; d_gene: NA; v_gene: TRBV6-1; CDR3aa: CASSEMGEAEKLFF; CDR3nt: TGTGCCAGCAGTGAGATGGGGGAGGCTGAAAAACTGTTTTTT
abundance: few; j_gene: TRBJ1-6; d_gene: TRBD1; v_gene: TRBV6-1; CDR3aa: CASSDRQGARSPLHF; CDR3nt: TGTGCCAGCAGTGATCGGCAGGGGGCGAGATCACCCCTCCACTTT
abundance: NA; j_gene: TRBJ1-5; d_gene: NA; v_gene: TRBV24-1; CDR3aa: CATSGGGQSNQPQHF; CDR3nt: TGTGCCACCAGTGGGGGGGGGCAGAGCAATCAGCCCCAGCATTTT
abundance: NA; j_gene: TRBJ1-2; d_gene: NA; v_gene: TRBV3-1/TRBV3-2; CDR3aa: CASSLGSQGYTF; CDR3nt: TGTGCCAGCAGTCTGGGATCACAGGGCTACACCTTC
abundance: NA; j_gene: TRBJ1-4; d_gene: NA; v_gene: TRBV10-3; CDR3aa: CAISPTGGTNEKLFF; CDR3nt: TGTGCCATCAGTCCTACAGGCGGGACTAATGAAAAACTGTTTTTT
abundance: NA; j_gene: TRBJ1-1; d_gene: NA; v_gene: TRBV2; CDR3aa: CASSSTWTEAFF; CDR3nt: TGTGCCAGCAGTTCGACGTGGACTGAAGCTTTCTTT
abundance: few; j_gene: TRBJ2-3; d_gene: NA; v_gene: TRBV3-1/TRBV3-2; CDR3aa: CASTLQGSTDTQYF; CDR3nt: TGTGCCAGCACGCTCCAGGGGTCCACAGATACGCAGTATTTT
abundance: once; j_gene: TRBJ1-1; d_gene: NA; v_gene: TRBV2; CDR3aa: CASSGFEAFF; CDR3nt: TGTGCCAGCAGTGGGTTTGAAGCTTTCTTT
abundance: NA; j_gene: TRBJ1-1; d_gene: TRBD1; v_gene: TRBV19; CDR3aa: CASSMSDRGNTEAFF; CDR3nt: TGTGCCAGTAGTATGTCCGACAGGGGTAACACTGAAGCTTTCTTT
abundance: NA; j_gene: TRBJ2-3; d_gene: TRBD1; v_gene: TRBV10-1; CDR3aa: CASRRQGSDTQYF; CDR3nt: TGCGCCAGCAGAAGACAGGGGTCAGATACGCAGTATTTT
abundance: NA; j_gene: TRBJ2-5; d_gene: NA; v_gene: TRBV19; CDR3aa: CASSIQGTRETQYF; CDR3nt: TGTGCCAGTAGTATACAGGGTACGAGGGAGACCCAGTACTTC
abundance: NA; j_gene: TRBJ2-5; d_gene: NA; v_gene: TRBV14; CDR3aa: CASSSQGLTQYF; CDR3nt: TGTGCCAGCAGTAGTCAGGGGCTGACCCAGTACTTC
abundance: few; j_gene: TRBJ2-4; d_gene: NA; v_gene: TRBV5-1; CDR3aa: CASSLSDGIAKNIQYF; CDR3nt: TGCGCCAGCAGCTTGAGTGACGGCATAGCCAAAAACATTCAGTACTTC
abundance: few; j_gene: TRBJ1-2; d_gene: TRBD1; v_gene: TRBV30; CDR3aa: CAWSLGQGGNYGYTF; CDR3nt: TGTGCCTGGAGTTTAGGACAGGGTGGCAACTATGGCTACACCTTC
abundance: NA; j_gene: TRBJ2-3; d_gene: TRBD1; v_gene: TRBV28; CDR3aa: CASFRPGQDTDTQYF; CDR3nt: TGTGCCAGCTTCCGACCGGGACAGGACACAGATACGCAGTATTTT
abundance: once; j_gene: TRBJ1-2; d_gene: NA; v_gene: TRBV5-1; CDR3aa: CASSLGGPTAGGYTF; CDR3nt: TGCGCCAGCAGCTTGGGGGGACCCACGGCGGGTGGCTACACCTTC
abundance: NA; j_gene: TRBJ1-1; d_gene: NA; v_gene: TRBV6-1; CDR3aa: CASSEFRTGEAFF; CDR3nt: TGTGCCAGCAGTGAATTTAGGACTGGGGAAGCTTTCTTT
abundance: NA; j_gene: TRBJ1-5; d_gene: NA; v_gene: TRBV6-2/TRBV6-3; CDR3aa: CASSYSGSLQPQHF; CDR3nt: TGTGCCAGCAGTTACTCAGGCAGCCTCCAGCCCCAGCATTTT
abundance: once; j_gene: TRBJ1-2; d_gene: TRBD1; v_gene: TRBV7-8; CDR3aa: CASSGGTGISYTF; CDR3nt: TGTGCCAGCTCAGGGGGAACAGGGATCAGCTACACCTTC
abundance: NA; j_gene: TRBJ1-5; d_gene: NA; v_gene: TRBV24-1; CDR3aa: CATSDAGGDRNQPQHF; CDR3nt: TGTGCCACCAGTGATGCGGGCGGGGATCGGAATCAGCCCCAGCATTTT
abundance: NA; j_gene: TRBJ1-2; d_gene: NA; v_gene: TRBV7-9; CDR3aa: CASSLAPGPKNEPYRYTF; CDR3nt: TGTGCCAGCAGCTTAGCACCGGGACCGAAAAATGAACCTTATCGCTACACCTTC